This T cell receptor (beta chain) was retrieved from a study of T cells after yellow fever vaccination. This clonotype was observed a few times. Antigen: not known. General study points: The study re-detected most primary-vaccination clones after the booster (roughly 95% CD4, 85% to 90% CD8). Contamination by abundant bulk-population clonotypes could be present in FACS-sorted repertoires. Researchers noted that a small share of clonotypes showed up in both CD4 and CD8 compartments.

In making TCR cDNA, 5'RACE template switching added a universal primer site and UMIs to it. TCRdb reanalysed the 5' RACE reads using MiXCR and keeps one entry per CDR3 protein. The sample includes under 700,000 distinct CDR3 sequences, about 15% seen only once; the top ten take roughly 17%. Trimming cost V 5 bases and J 0 bases; bases outside gene matches: 7. The CDR3 sequence is 16 residues long. The germline V gene encodes CDR1 SGHRS and CDR2 YFSETQ. The sequences come from PBMCs, collected 4 to 5 days after the first yellow fever vaccination. The rearrangement uses TRBV5-1 and TRBJ2-2; 7 nucleotides agree with TRBD1. This TCR came from a man aged 18 to 29 who received the YFV17D yellow fever vaccine. The CDR3 DNA follows: TGCGCCAGCAGTTCCGGACAGGCACCGAACACCGGGGAGCTGTTTTTT. It is translated as CASSSGQAPNTGELFF.